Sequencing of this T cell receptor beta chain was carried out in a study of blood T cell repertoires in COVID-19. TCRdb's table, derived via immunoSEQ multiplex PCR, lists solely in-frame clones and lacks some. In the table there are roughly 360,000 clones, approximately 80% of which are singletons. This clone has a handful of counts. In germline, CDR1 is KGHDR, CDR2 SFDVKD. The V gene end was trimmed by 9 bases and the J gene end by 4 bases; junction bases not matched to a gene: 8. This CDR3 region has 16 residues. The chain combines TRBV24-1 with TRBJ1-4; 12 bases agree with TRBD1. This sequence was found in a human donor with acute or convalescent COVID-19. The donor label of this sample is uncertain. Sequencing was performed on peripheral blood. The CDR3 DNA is TGTGCCACCCGGGACAGGGGGCGAGCCCGTAATGAAAAACTGTTTTTT. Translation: CATRDRGRARNEKLFF.